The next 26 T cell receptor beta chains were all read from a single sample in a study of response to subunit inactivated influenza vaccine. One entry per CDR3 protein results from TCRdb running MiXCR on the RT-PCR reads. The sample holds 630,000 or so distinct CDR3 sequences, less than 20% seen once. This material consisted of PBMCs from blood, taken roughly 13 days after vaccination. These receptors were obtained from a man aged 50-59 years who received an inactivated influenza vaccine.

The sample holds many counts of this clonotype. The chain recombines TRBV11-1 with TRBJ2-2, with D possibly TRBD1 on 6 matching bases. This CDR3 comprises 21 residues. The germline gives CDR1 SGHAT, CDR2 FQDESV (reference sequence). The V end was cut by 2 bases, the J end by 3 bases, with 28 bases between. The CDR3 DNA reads TGTGCCAGCAGCTTAAGATTGATACGACAGGTTCAACGCCGCGACACCGGGGAGCTGTTTTTT. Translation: CASSLRLIRQVQRRDTGELFF.

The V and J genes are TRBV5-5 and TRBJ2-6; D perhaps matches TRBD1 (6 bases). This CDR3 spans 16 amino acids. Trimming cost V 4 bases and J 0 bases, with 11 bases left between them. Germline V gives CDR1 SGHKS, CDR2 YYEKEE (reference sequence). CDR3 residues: CASSRTGNSGANVLTF. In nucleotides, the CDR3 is TGTGCCAGCAGCAGAACAGGGAACTCTGGGGCCAACGTCCTGACTTTC.

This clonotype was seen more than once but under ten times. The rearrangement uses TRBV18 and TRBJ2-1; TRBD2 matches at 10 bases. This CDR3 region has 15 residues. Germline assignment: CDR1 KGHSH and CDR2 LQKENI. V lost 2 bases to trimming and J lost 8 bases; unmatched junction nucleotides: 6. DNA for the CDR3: TGTGCCAGCTCACCAGCCAGCGGGAGGGGATATGAGCAGTTCTTC. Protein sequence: CASSPASGRGYEQFF.

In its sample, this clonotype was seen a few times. The CDR3 here is CASSPGPVPTQYF. The CDR3 DNA follows: TGTGCCAGCAGCCCAGGGCCCGTTCCGACTCAGTACTTC. The chain recombines TRBV7-2 with TRBJ2-4; weak D call: TRBD1 (5 bases). The CDR3 has 13 amino acids. Trimming pared 5 bases from V and 12 bases from J, leaving 17 bases between. Germline assignment: CDR1 SGHTA and CDR2 FQGNSA.

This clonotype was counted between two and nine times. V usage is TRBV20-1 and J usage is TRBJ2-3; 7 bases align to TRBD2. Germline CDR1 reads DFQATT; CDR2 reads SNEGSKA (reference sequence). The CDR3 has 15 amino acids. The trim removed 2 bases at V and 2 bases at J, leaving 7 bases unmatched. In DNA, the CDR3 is TGCAGTGCTAGAACGACTAGCTCAAACACAGATACGCAGTATTTT. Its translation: CSARTTSSNTDTQYF.

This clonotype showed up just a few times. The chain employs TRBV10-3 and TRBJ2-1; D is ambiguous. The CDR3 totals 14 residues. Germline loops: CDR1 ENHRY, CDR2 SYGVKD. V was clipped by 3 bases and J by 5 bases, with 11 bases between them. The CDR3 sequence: CAISDELPNNEQFF. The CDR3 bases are TGTGCCATCAGTGATGAACTACCAAACAATGAGCAGTTCTTC.

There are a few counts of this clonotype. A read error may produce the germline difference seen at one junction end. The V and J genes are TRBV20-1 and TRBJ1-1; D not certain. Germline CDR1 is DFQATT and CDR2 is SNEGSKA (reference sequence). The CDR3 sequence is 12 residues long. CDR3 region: CSARRGNAEAFF. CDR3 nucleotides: TGCAGTGCTAGGAGAGGGAACGCTGAAGCTTTCTTT.

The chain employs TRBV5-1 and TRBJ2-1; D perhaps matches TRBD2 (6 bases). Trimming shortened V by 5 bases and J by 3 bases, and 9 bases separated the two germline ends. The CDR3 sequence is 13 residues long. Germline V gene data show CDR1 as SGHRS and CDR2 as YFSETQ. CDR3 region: CASRGTGYNEQFF. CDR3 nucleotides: TGCGCCAGCAGGGGGACTGGCTACAATGAGCAGTTCTTC.

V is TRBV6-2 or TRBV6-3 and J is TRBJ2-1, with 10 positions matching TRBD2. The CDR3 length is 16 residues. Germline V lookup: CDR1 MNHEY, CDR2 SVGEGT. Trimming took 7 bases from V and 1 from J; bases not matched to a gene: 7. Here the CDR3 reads CASKAGGPGSYNEQFF. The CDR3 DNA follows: TGTGCCAGCAAAGCGGGGGGGCCTGGGTCCTACAATGAGCAGTTCTTC.

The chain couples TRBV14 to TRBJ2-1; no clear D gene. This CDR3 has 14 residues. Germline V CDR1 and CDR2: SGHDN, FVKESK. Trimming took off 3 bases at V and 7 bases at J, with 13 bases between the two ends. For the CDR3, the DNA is TGTGCCAGCAGCCAGGCGGCGCGAATGAATGAGCAGTTCTTC. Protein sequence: CASSQAARMNEQFF.

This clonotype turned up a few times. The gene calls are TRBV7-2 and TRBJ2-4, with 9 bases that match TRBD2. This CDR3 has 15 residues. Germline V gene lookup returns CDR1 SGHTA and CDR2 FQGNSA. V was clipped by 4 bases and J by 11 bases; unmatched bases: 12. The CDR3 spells CASSSRPGVAGVQYF. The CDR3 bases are TGTGCCAGCAGCTCCCGGCCAGGGGTAGCGGGAGTTCAGTACTTC.

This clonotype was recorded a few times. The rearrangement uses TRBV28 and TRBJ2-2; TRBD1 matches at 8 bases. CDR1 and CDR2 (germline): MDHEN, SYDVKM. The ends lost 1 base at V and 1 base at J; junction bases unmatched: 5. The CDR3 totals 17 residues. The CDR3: CASSLLYGQGNTGELFF. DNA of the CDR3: TGTGCCAGCAGTTTATTATACGGACAGGGGAACACCGGGGAGCTGTTTTTT.

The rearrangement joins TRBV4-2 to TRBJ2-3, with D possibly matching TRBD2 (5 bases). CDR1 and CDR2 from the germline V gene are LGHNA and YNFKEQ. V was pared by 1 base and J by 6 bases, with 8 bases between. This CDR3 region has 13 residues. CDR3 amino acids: CASSQGTGDTQYF. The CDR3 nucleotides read TGTGCCAGCAGCCAAGGGACTGGCGATACGCAGTATTTT.

The chain's CDR3 is CASSHRISGLAGDYNEQFF. CDR3 bases: TGTGCCAGCAGCCACAGGATTTCGGGACTAGCGGGGGACTACAATGAGCAGTTCTTC. The V and J genes are TRBV11-2 and TRBJ2-1, with 14 bases identical to TRBD2. Trimming took 5 bases from V and 3 from J; bases not matched to a gene: 12. The CDR3 covers 19 residues. Germline CDR1 SGHAT, CDR2 FQNNGV.

CDR3 loop: CASSYGLGTDTQYF. CDR3 bases: TGTGCCAGCAGTTATGGACTAGGCACAGATACGCAGTATTTT. The chain employs TRBV7-2 and TRBJ2-3, with 7 bases matching TRBD2. The CDR3 is made up of 14 amino acids. Germline trimming cut 6 bases from V and 1 base from J; bases unmatched to any gene: 4. CDR1 and CDR2 (germline): SGHTA, FQGNSA.

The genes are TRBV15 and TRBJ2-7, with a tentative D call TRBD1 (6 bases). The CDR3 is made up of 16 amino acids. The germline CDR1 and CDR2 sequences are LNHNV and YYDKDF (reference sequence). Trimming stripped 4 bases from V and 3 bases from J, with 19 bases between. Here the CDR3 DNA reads TGTGCCACCAGCATAGACAGGAGTTTCCCCAACTACGAGCAGTACTTC. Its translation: CATSIDRSFPNYEQYF. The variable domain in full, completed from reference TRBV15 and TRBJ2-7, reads DAMVIQNPRYQVTQFGKPVTLSCSQTLNHNVMYWYQQKSSQAPKLLFHYYDKDFNNEADTPDNFQSRRPNTSFCFLDIRSPGLGDTAMYLCATSIDRSFPNYEQYFGPGTRLTVT.

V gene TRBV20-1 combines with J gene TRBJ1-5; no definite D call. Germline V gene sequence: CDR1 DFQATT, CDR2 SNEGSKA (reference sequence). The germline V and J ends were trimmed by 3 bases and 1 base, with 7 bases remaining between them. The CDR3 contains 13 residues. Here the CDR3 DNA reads TGCAGTGCTAGGGTCAACAGCAATCAGCCCCAGCATTTT. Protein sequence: CSARVNSNQPQHF.

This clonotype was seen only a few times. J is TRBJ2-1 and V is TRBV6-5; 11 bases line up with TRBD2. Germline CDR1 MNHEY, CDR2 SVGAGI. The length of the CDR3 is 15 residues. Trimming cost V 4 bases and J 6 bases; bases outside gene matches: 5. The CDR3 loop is CASSSTGTSGNEQFF. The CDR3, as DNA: TGTGCCAGCAGTTCTACCGGGACTAGCGGCAATGAGCAGTTCTTC.

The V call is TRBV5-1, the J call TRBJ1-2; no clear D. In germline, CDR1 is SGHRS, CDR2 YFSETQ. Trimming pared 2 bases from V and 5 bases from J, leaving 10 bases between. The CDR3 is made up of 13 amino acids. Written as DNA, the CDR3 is TGCGCCAGCAGCTTCTCTGAGCGGTATGGCTACACCTTC. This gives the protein CASSFSERYGYTF.

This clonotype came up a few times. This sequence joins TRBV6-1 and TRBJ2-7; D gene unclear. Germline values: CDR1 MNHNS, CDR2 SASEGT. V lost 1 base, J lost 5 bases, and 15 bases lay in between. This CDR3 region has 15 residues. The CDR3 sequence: CASSEEGTYGDEQYF. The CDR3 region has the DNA TGTGCCAGCAGTGAAGAAGGCACCTACGGAGACGAGCAGTACTTC.

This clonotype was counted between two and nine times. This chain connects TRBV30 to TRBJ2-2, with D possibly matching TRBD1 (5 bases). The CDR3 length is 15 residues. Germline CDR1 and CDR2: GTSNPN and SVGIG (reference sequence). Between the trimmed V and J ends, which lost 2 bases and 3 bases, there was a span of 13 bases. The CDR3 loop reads CAWSIGRAYTGELFF. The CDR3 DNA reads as TGTGCCTGGAGTATCGGCAGGGCCTACACCGGGGAGCTGTTTTTT.

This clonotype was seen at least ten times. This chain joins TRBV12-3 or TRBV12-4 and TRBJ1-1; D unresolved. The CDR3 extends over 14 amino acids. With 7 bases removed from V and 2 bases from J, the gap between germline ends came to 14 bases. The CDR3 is CASMGFSPNTEAFF. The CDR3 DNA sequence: TGTGCCAGCATGGGGTTTAGTCCTAACACTGAAGCTTTCTTT.

CDR3: CSVSKVYNEQFF. The CDR3, as DNA: TGCAGCGTGTCCAAGGTTTACAATGAGCAGTTCTTC. The chain carries TRBV29-1 and TRBJ2-1; D is ambiguous. Trimming pared 6 bases from V and 4 bases from J, leaving 10 bases between. This CDR3 is 12 amino acids long. Germline V lookup: CDR1 SQVTM, CDR2 ANQGSEA.

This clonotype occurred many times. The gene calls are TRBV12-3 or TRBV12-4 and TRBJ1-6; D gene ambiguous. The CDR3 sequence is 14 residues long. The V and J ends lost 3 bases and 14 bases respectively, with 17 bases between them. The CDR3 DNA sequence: TGTGCCAGCAGTTTTGGATCGGCCGGGAGGGCCCTCCACTTT. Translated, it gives CASSFGSAGRALHF.

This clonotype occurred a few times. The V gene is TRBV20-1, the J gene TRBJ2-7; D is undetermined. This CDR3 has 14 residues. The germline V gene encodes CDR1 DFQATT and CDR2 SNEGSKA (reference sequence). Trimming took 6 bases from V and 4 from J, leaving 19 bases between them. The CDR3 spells CSALPGRIEYEQYF. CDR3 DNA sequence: TGCAGTGCCCTGCCGGGCAGGATTGAATACGAGCAGTACTTC.

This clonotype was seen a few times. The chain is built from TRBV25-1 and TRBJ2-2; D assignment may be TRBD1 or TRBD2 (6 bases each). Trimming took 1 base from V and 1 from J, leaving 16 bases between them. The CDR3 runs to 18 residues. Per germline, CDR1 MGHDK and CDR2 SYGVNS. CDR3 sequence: CASSESYFRGQNTGELFF. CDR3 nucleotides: TGTGCCAGCAGTGAATCGTATTTCCGGGGGCAGAACACCGGGGAGCTGTTTTTT.